The present T cell receptor (beta chain) was sequenced within a study of spatial heterogeneity in lung cancer. TCRdb recomputed calls from the 5' RACE reads with MiXCR, one row per CDR3 protein. The sample holds 3,000 to 3,500 distinct CDR3 sequences; about an eighth are singletons and the top ten take around 9.7%. Study observations and caveats: Mutation tallies in tumors tracked expanded intratumoral alpha and beta TCR counts.

V lost 5 bases and J 6 bases, leaving 13 bases between the germline ends. CDR1 is MNHEY, CDR2 SVGEGT, per germline. CDR3 size: 14 residues. In this sample, this clonotype turned up a few times. Its antigen is currently unknown. Specified time point: sample taken at primary tumor resection. Samples came from roughly 75 TRACERx patients with untreated early-stage lung cancer. Extraction of whole RNA from tumor, nontumor lung or frozen PBMC preceded unsorted sequencing. This chain connects TRBV6-2 or TRBV6-3 to TRBJ2-2; possible D gene TRBD1, 6 bases. The sequencing used lung tumor tissue, collected at surgery. The sequence came from a female donor with early-stage non-small cell lung cancer. The DNA for the CDR3 is TGTGCCAGCAGTCAGAGCTGGGGGCCCGGGGAGCTGTTTTTT. Translation: CASSQSWGPGELFF.